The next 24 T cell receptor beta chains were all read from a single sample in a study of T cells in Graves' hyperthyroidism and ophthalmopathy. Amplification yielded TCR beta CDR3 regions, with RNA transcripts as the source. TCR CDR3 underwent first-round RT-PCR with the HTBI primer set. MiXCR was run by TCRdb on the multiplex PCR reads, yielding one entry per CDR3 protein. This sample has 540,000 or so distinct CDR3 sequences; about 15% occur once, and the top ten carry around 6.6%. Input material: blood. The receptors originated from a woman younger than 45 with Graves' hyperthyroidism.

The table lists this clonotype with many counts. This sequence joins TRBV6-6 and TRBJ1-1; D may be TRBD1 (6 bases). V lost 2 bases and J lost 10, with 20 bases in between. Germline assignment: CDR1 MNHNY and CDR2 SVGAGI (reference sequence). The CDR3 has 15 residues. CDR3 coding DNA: TGTGCCAGCAGTTACACCACCCCCGGGGGCAAACTAGCTTTCTTT. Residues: CASSYTTPGGKLAFF.

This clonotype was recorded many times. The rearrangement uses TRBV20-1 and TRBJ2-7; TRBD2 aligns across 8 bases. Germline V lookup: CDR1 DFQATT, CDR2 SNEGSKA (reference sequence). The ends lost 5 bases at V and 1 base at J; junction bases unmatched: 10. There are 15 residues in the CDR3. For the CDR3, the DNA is TGCAGTGCTGGACAAACCGGGACTAGTTCCTACGAGCAGTACTTC. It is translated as CSAGQTGTSSYEQYF.

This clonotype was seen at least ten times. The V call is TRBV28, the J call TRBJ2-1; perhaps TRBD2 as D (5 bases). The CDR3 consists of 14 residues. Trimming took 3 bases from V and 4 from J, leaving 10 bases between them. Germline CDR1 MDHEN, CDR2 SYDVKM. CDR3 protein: CASSLERTYNEQFF. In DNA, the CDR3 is TGTGCCAGCAGTTTGGAGCGGACTTACAATGAGCAGTTCTTC.

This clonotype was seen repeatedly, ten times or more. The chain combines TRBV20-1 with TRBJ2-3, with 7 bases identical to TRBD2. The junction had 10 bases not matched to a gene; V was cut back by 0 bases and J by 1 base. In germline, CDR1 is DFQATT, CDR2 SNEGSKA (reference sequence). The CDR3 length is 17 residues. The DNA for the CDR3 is TGCAGTGCTAGAGATGAAGGGGCTAGCGGAGGCACAGATACGCAGTATTTT. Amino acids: CSARDEGASGGTDTQYF.

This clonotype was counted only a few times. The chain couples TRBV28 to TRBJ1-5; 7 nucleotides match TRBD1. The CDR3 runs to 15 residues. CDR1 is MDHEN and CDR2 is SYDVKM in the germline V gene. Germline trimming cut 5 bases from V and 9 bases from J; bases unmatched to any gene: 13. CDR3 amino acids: CASSNSWDSPGPQHF. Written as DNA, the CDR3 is TGTGCCAGCAGTAACTCCTGGGACAGCCCAGGGCCCCAGCATTTT.

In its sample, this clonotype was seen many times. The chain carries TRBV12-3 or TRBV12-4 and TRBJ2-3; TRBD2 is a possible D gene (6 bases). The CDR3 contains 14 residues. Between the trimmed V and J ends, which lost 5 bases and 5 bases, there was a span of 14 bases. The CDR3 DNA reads TGTGCCAGCAGTCCGTGGGGGGTAGGAGATACGCAGTATTTT. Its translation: CASSPWGVGDTQYF.

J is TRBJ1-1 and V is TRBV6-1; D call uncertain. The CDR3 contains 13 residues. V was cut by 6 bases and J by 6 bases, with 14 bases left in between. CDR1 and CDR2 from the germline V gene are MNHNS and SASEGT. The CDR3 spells CASRFQAGSEAFF. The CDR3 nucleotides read TGTGCCAGCAGGTTTCAGGCCGGCTCTGAAGCTTTCTTT.

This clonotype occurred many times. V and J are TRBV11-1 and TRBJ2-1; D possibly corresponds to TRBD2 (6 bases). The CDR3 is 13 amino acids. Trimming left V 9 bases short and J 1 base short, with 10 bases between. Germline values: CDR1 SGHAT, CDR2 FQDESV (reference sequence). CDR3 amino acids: CASERVSYNEQFF. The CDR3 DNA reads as TGTGCCAGTGAGCGGGTATCCTACAATGAGCAGTTCTTC.

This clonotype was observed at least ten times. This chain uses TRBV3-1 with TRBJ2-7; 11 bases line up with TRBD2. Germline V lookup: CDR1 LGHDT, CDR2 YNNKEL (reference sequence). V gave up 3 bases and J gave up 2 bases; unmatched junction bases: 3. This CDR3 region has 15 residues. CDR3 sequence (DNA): TGTGCCAGCAGCCACGGGACTAGCGGACCCTACGAGCAGTACTTC. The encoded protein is CASSHGTSGPYEQYF.

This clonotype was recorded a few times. CDR3 DNA sequence: TGTGCCAGCGGGCGGGGGGGGCGCGTCACCGGGGAGCTGTTTTTT. It codes for CASGRGGRVTGELFF. This chain links TRBV6-1 with TRBJ2-2, with 9 bases fitting TRBD2. Germline-derived CDR1 and CDR2 are MNHNS and SASEGT. The CDR3 totals 15 residues. V was clipped by 8 bases and J by 4 bases; unmatched bases: 8.

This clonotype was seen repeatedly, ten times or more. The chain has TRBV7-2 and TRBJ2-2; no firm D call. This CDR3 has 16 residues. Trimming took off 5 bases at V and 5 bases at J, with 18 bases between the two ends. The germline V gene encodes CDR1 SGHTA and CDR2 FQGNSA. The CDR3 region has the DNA TGTGCCAGCAGCCCCCGTTCCTGGACGGTAACCGGGGAGCTGTTTTTT. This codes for CASSPRSWTVTGELFF. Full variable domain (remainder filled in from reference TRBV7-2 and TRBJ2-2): GAGVSQSPSNKVTEKGKDVELRCDPISGHTALYWYRQSLGQGLEFLIYFQGNSAPDKSGLPSDRFSAERTGGSVSTLTIQRTQQEDSAVYLCASSPRSWTVTGELFFGEGSRLTVL.

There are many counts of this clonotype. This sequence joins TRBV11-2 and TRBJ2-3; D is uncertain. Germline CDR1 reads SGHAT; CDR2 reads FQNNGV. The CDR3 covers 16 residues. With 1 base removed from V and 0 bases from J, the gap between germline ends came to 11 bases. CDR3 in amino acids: CASSLGWAESTDTQYF. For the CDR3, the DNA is TGTGCCAGCAGCTTAGGATGGGCAGAAAGCACAGATACGCAGTATTTT. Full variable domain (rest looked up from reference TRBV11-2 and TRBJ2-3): EAGVAQSPRYKIIEKRQSVAFWCNPISGHATLYWYQQILGQGPKLLIQFQNNGVVDDSQLPKDRFSAERLKGVDSTLKIQPAKLEDSAVYLCASSLGWAESTDTQYFGPGTRLTVL.

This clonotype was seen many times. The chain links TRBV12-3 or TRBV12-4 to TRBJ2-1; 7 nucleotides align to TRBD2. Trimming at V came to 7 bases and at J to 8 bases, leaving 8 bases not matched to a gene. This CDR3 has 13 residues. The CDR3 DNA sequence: TGTGCCAGCAATGGCGGGAGCCCCCATGAGCAGTTCTTC. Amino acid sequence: CASNGGSPHEQFF.

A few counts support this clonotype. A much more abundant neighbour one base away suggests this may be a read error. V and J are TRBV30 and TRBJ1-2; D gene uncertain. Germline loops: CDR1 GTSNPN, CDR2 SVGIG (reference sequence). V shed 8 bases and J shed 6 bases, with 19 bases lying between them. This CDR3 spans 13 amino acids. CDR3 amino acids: CAVNTEAHNGYTF. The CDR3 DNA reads TGTGCCGTGAATACAGAGGCGCATAATGGCTACACCTTC. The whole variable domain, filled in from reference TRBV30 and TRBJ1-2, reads SQTIHQWPATLVQPVGSPLSLECTVEGTSNPNLYWYRQAAGRGLQLLFYSVGIGQISSEVPQNLSASRPQDRQFILSSKKLLLSDSGFYLCAVNTEAHNGYTFGSGTRLTVV.

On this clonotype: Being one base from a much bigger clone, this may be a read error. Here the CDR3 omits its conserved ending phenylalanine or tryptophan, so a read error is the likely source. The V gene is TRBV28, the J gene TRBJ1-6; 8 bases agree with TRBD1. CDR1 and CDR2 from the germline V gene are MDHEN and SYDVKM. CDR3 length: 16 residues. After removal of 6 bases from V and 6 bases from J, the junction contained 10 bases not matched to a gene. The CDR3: CASRDTQGAPNSPLHL. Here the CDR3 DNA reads TGTGCCAGCAGAGACACTCAGGGGGCGCCTAATTCACCCCTCCACCTT.

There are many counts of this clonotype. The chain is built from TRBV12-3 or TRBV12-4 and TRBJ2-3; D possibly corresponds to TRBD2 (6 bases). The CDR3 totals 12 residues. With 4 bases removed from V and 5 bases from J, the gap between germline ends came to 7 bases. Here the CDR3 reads CASSWGLDTQYF. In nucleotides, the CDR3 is TGTGCCAGCAGTTGGGGACTAGATACGCAGTATTTT.

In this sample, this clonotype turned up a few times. The CDR3 nucleotides read TGTGCCAGCAGCTTATCAAACGAATACAATGAGCAGTTCTTC. It translates to CASSLSNEYNEQFF. The gene calls are TRBV7-9 and TRBJ2-1, with D uncertain. From germline, CDR1 is SEHNR and CDR2 FQNEAQ (reference sequence). The CDR3 has 14 amino acids. V shed 2 bases and J shed 4 bases, with 9 bases lying between them.

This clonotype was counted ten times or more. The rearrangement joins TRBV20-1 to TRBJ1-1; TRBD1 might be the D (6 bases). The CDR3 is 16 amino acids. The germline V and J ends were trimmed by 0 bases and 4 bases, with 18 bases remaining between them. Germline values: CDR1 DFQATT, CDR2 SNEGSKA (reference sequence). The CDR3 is CSARDPRGYGGTEAFF. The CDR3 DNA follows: TGCAGTGCTAGAGATCCCAGGGGCTACGGTGGCACTGAAGCTTTCTTT.

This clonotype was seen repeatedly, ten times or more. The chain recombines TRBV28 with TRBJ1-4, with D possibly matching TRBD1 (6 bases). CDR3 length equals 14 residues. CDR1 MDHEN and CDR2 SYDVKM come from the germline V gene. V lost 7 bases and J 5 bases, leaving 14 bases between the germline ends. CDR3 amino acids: CASTPGQPNEKLFF. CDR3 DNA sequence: TGTGCCAGCACCCCCGGACAGCCCAATGAAAAACTGTTTTTT.

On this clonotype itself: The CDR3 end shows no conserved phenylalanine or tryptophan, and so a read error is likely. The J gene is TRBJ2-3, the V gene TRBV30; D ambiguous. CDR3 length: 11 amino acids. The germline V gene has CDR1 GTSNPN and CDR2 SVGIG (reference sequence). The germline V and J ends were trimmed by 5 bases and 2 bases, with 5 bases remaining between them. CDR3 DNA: TGTGCCTGGGACTTCACAGATACGCAGTATTCT. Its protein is CAWDFTDTQYS.

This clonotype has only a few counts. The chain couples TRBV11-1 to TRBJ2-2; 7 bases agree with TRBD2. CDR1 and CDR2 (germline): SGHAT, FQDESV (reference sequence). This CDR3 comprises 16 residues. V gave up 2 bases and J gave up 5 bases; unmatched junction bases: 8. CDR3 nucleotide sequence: TGTGCCAGCAGCTTATCAGCGGGACCTCAGACCGGGGAGCTGTTTTTT. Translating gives CASSLSAGPQTGELFF.

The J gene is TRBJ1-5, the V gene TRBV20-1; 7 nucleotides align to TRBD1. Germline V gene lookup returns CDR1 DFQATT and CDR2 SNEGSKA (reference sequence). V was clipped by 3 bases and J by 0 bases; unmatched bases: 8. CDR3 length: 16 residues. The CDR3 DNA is TGCAGTGCTAGTAGGGAGACAGGGTATAGCAATCAGCCCCAGCATTTT. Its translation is CSASRETGYSNQPQHF.

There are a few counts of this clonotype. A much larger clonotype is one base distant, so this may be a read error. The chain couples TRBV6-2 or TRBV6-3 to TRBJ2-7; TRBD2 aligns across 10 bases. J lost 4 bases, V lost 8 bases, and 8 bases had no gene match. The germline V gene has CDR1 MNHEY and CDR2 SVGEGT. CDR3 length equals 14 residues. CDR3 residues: CASARTSGPYEQYF. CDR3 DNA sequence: TGTGCCAGCGCCCGGACTAGCGGTCCTTACGAGCAGTACTTC.

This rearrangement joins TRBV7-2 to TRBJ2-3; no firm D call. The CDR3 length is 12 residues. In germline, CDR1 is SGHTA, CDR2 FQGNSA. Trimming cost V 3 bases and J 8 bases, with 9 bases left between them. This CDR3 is CASSFWSGTQYF. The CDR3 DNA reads TGTGCCAGCAGCTTCTGGTCGGGTACGCAGTATTTT.